This T cell receptor beta chain was observed in a study of T cell responses to AZD1222 COVID-19 vaccine. The wider study: Combined were second doses at about 4 or about 12 weeks.

In regard to this clone: Its specificity is not known.

Clones were read by immunoSEQ multiplex PCR, and TCRdb kept only the in-frame ones, dropping some. The sample holds around 60,000 clones, around 90% seen once. Study results and limitations: Just 6 or 7 people given AZD1222 tested seropositive at baseline. Repertoires were obtained only post-peak T cell response. Recipients of two AZD1222 doses showed rising Spike-specific TCR breadth and depth.

Trimming took 7 bases from V and 1 from J; bases not matched to a gene: 10. The germline CDR1 and CDR2 sequences are LNHDA and SQIVND (reference sequence). This CDR3 region has 16 residues. The chain couples TRBV19 to TRBJ1-1, with TRBD1 identical over 9 bases. Sample: peripheral blood, taken on day 0 of AZD1222 vaccination. The sequence came from an adult in good health. CDR3 nucleotides: TGTGCCAGTACCCGGACAGGGGCTTCTTCGAACACTGAAGCTTTCTTT. Residues: CASTRTGASSNTEAFF.